The present T cell receptor beta chain was sequenced within a study of CD8 T cells in ankylosing spondylitis. Trimming took 2 bases from V and 1 from J; bases not matched to a gene: 4. In germline, CDR1 is SQVTM, CDR2 ANQGSEA. The CDR3 is made up of 14 amino acids. Study findings and constraints: Disease-linked clones were reportedly significantly enriched in matched ankylosing spondylitis synovial fluid.

Quantitative 5'-RACE with molecular barcodes generated TCR beta libraries. TCRdb itself ran the 5' RACE reads through MiXCR, one entry per CDR3 protein. The sample gives about 96,000 distinct CDR3 sequences, around 9.4% of which show up once; approximately 4.6% is in the top ten. In this sample, this clonotype turned up many times. Its antigen is not identified. Source material: blood, either unsorted or a sorted T cell fraction (not recorded which). This chain uses TRBV29-1 with TRBJ2-5; TRBD1 agrees at 7 bases. This sequence was found in a male donor with ankylosing spondylitis or in good health (not recorded which). The CDR3 DNA reads as TGCAGCGTTGAACCCGGGGACAGCCAAGAGACCCAGTACTTC. It translates to CSVEPGDSQETQYF.